This T cell receptor beta chain comes out of a study of T cells in Graves' hyperthyroidism and ophthalmopathy (dated by TCRdb to the late 2010s). Regarding the complete study: Peripheral blood samples were taken at the time of initial diagnosis, prior to any treatment. A discovery cohort of 95 to 100 patients, about 40 with Graves' ophthalmopathy and 55 to 60 with stable Graves' hyperthyroidism, was used to find distinguishing TCR V-J signatures. Whether ophthalmopathy could be predicted prospectively was tested in an independent validation cohort made up of approximately 19 hyperthyroidism patients plus 17 patients who later progressed to ophthalmopathy. The 75 to 100 discovery patients were divided at random into training and test sets in a 7:3 ratio. In roughly six Graves' hyperthyroidism patients, the study also compared T-cell repertoires from thyroid tissue with T-cell repertoires from blood. After sampling, hyperthyroidism patients received methimazole starting at 30 mg daily, and ophthalmopathy patients received high-dose intravenous methylprednisolone. The paper reports TCR Vbeta CDR3 sequencing of roughly 140 peripheral blood samples: approximately 41 ophthalmopathy, roughly 80 hyperthyroidism and around 17 progressor patients. On the study overall, not on this receptor specifically: Blood samples also contained most of the expanded thyroid clonotypes (frequency above 0.001), which suggests that blood repertoires may reflect thyroid immune responses. No statistical method was used to fix the sample size in advance, and group allocation was not hidden from the investigators. In cross-validation, a model built on a 13 V-J signature told ophthalmopathy apart from stable hyperthyroidism with under 90% sensitivity and around 83% specificity, and in testing the same model reached 80%/75%. During validation, the model predicted progression to ophthalmopathy a median of about 6.5 months ahead of onset, with roughly 65% sensitivity and less than 85% specificity.

A patient counted as having stable Graves' hyperthyroidism if no progression to ophthalmopathy occurred over 18 months of follow-up. Hyperthyroidism patients were aged 18 to 65 years and newly diagnosed, with disease duration of less than 2 months. The study excluded patients with uncontrolled infections, other autoimmune diseases, pregnancy or lactation. Diagnoses were based on clinical symptoms, serum thyroxine and TRAb, thyroid ultrasound and orbital computed tomography. Ficoll-Paque density gradient centrifugation was used to isolate PBMCs from around 10 ml of fresh peripheral blood. Total RNA was extracted using Trizol reagent, and RNA quality was assessed on an Agilent 2100 Bioanalyzer. The CDR3 holds 11 amino acids from the cysteine to the phenylalanine. The DNA shown is the 33-base CDR3, in frame from base 1. CDR1 and CDR2 are read off the germline V gene as ENHRY and SYGVKD. Germline trimming: 6 bases from V, 5 bases from J; junction bases outside gene matches: 0.

The TCR beta CDR3 regions were amplified from the RNA transcripts. For the first round of RT-PCR on the TCR CDR3, the HTBI primer set was used together with the Qiagen OneStep RT-PCR kit. Libraries were constructed in a second round of multiplex PCR, after which size selection and purification were performed. Sequencing of the libraries was done on an Illumina HiSeq2000 using paired-end 100 bp reads. The source study handled its data this way. SOAPnuke was used to process the raw data, removing reads that contained adapters or uncalled bases, had a mean Phred below 15, or lacked an exact match to the constant primer or identifier. COPE v1.2.5 was used to merge high-quality paired reads, and clonotypes were defined as unique nucleotide sequences. Clonotypes were aligned to IMGT TRBV, TRBD and TRBJ reference segments using MiTCR v1.1. The analysis was restricted to V-J combinations with a frequency above 0.0001, which together covered approximately 99% of the repertoires. The TCS score was defined as F50 (clonal expansion) divided by E x V (chaos), with BLOSUM62-based TCRdist calculated between CDR3 peptides within each V-J. Welch's t-statistics and random forest reduced 514 V-J features to roughly 13, which were used in a naive Bayes classifier (R e1071). Using fastp at Q25 and MiXCR, TCRdb reprocessed the public reads and kept productive beta chains. Rows with one shared CDR3 protein collapse into an entry with the most common genes and DNA. The V and J calls shown here were made by TCRdb, not taken from the authors' results. Here the sample has over 500,000 distinct CDR3 sequences; 12% to 15% occur a single time. The ten largest clones capture about 15% of the sample.

This clonotype was seen more than once but under ten times. This receptor's antigen is unknown. Per-base qualities were not stored, and no clone one base away is much larger. This receptor chain uses TRBV10-3 and TRBJ2-5, with TRBD1 identical over 7 junction bases. The clonotype was recovered from a woman aged 40 to 50 with Graves' hyperthyroidism. Sequenced material: blood. The DNA is TGTGCCATCAGACAGGGGGAGACCCAGTACTTC. Its protein is CAIRQGETQYF.